This T cell receptor beta chain comes out of a study of shared clonotypes between healthy human individuals. The CDR3 consists of 15 residues. CDR1 is SGHAT and CDR2 is FQNNGV in the germline V gene. The germline V and J ends were trimmed by 5 bases and 0 bases, with 12 bases remaining between them. The method was immunoSEQ multiplex PCR; TCRdb's version includes in-frame clones alone and lacks a portion of them. Of roughly 410,000 clones listed, roughly 96% are singletons. This TCR was sampled from a man aged 25-45 years in good health. The J gene is TRBJ2-3, the V gene TRBV11-2, with unresolved D. The specimen sequenced was memory CD8+ T cells sorted from blood. Subset indicated: CD45RO+ cells pooled with CCR7-negative TemRA cells. The CDR3 is CASSPILTSTDTQYF. The CDR3 nucleotides read TGTGCCAGCAGCCCGATACTTACTAGCACAGATACGCAGTATTTT.